Presented here are 17 T cell receptor beta chains from one specimen sequenced in a study of neurological immune-mediated disorders. TCRdb processed the 5' RACE reads anew with MiXCR; each CDR3 protein has one entry. The sample has fewer than 75,000 distinct CDR3 sequences, nearly 3.5% seen once. Sequences were obtained from PBMCs. The receptor source for this set is a middle-aged man with multiple sclerosis.

The sample holds many counts of this clonotype. The chain uses TRBV24-1 and TRBJ2-5; no clear D. V lost 2 bases, J lost 4 bases, and 7 bases lay in between. Germline CDR1 KGHDR, CDR2 SFDVKD. The CDR3 contains 13 residues. CDR3 loop: CATSDSRSETQYF. The CDR3 DNA follows: TGTGCCACCAGTGATTCCCGTTCAGAGACCCAGTACTTC.

This clonotype was picked up many times. This chain links TRBV3-1 with TRBJ1-3; D remains unclear. Germline loops: CDR1 LGHDT, CDR2 YNNKEL (reference sequence). The length of the CDR3 is 13 residues. Trimming removed 4 bases at V and 5 bases at J, with 9 bases between. The CDR3 here is CASSLNLRNTIYF. The CDR3 DNA reads TGTGCCAGCAGCCTTAACCTACGAAACACCATATATTTT.

This clonotype has ten or more counts. J is TRBJ2-2 and V is TRBV5-1; perhaps TRBD1 as D (6 bases). With 4 bases removed from V and 4 bases from J, the gap between germline ends came to 8 bases. The CDR3 is 13 amino acids. Germline CDR1 SGHRS, CDR2 YFSETQ. Written as DNA, the CDR3 is TGCGCCAGCAGCCTGGACAGCACCGGGGAGCTGTTTTTT. Translating gives CASSLDSTGELFF.

This clonotype was seen many times. The chain is built from TRBV5-1 and TRBJ2-7; D gene ambiguous. The V end lost 5 bases, the J end lost 6 bases, and 21 bases lay between the germline ends. CDR1 is SGHRS, CDR2 YFSETQ, per germline. The CDR3 has 15 residues. This chain's CDR3 is CASSTNSNSLSEQYF. The CDR3 DNA reads TGCGCCAGCAGTACCAACTCCAACTCTCTTTCCGAGCAGTACTTC.

This clonotype was detected ten times or more. The chain recombines TRBV3-1 with TRBJ2-3, with a tentative D call TRBD1 (6 bases). This CDR3 has 16 amino acids. Germline V gene sequence: CDR1 LGHDT, CDR2 YNNKEL (reference sequence). Trimming pared 0 bases from V and 2 bases from J, leaving 12 bases between. CDR3 sequence (DNA): TGTGCCAGCAGCCAAGATGAGCAGGGGACCACAGATACGCAGTATTTT. Translating gives CASSQDEQGTTDTQYF.

Many counts were recorded for this clonotype. The chain links TRBV12-3 or TRBV12-4 to TRBJ1-2, with D unresolved. The CDR3 is made up of 12 amino acids. Between the trimmed V and J ends, which lost 6 bases and 7 bases, there was a span of 12 bases. CDR3 nucleotides: TGTGCCAGCAGGGTCACCGCAGGTGGCTACACCTTC. Protein product: CASRVTAGGYTF.

This clonotype was counted many times. The genes are TRBV12-3 or TRBV12-4 and TRBJ2-5; D call uncertain. The CDR3 is made up of 14 amino acids. V was pared by 2 bases and J by 5 bases, with 12 bases between. The chain's CDR3 is CASSLRATLETQYF. The CDR3 region has the DNA TGTGCCAGCAGTTTACGAGCGACGTTGGAGACCCAGTACTTC.

This clonotype was observed a few times. V and J are TRBV5-1 and TRBJ1-1; no reliable D call. The V end lost 0 bases, the J end lost 1 base, and 13 bases lay between the germline ends. From germline, CDR1 is SGHRS and CDR2 YFSETQ. The CDR3 totals 16 residues. The CDR3 DNA is TGCGCCAGCAGCTTGGGTCGGGGAGGAGGGAACACTGAAGCTTTCTTT. Protein: CASSLGRGGGNTEAFF. Combining the CDR3 with reference TRBV5-1 and TRBJ1-1 gives the whole variable domain KAGVTQTPRYLIKTRGQQVTLSCSPISGHRSVSWYQQTPGQGLQFLFEYFSETQRNKGNFPGRFSGRQFSNSRSEMNVSTLELGDSALYLCASSLGRGGGNTEAFFGQGTRLTVV.

This clonotype was seen repeatedly, ten times or more. This chain links TRBV7-9 with TRBJ1-2; 9 bases line up with TRBD1. Germline V gene lookup returns CDR1 SEHNR and CDR2 FQNEAQ (reference sequence). Trimming took 2 bases from V and 6 from J; bases not matched to a gene: 10. The CDR3 length is 16 residues. The CDR3 DNA follows: TGTGCCAGCAGCTTACCCCTTCGAACAGGGGGCGATGGCTACACCTTC. Protein: CASSLPLRTGGDGYTF.

This clonotype showed up just a few times. A much bigger clone sits one base away, suggesting this may be a read error. The chain links TRBV20-1 to TRBJ1-1; D remains unclear. This CDR3 spans 17 amino acids. The germline V gene encodes CDR1 DFQATT and CDR2 SNEGSKA (reference sequence). Trimming pared 0 bases from V and 3 bases from J, leaving 20 bases between. The CDR3 nucleotides read TGCAGTGCTAGAGATTCAAAGCAGAGGACTCGAGACACTGAAGCTTTCTTT. Its protein product is CSARDSKQRTRDTEAFF.

This clonotype has just a few counts. A much bigger clone sits one base away, suggesting this may be a read error. The chain uses TRBV15 and TRBJ2-1; D is uncertain. The CDR3 consists of 13 residues. Germline V lookup: CDR1 LNHNV, CDR2 YYDKDF (reference sequence). CDR3 DNA sequence: TGTGCCAACAGCAGAGTGAAGGAGAATGAGCAGTTCTTC. This encodes CANSRVKENEQFF.

This clonotype was seen at least ten times. The chain carries TRBV5-1 and TRBJ1-1; D uncertain. V was clipped by 4 bases and J by 4 bases, with 8 bases between them. Germline assignment: CDR1 SGHRS and CDR2 YFSETQ. CDR3 length equals 12 residues. The CDR3: CASSVRGTEAFF. DNA of the CDR3: TGCGCCAGCAGCGTCCGTGGCACTGAAGCTTTCTTT.

Concerning this clonotype itself: A much larger clone differs by one base, so this may be a read error. The chain carries TRBV20-1 and TRBJ2-7, with D tentatively TRBD2 (5 bases). The CDR3 totals 14 residues. The germline CDR1 and CDR2 sequences are DFQATT and SNEGSKA (reference sequence). V was clipped by 5 bases and J by 0 bases, with 14 bases between them. The CDR3 sequence is CSAAGIPSSYEQYF. DNA of the CDR3: TGCAGTGCTGCCGGGATTCCTAGCTCCTACGAGCAGTACTTC.

The rearrangement joins TRBV5-1 to TRBJ2-7; TRBD1 or TRBD2 may be the D gene (5 bases each). Germline V gives CDR1 SGHRS, CDR2 YFSETQ. The V end lost 1 base, the J end lost 1 base, and 12 bases lay between the germline ends. CDR3 length: 15 residues. The CDR3 spells CASSLWGGLSYEQYF. CDR3 in DNA: TGCGCCAGCAGCTTGTGGGGCGGACTTTCCTACGAGCAGTACTTC.

This clonotype was seen repeatedly, ten times or more. The rearrangement uses TRBV12-3 or TRBV12-4 and TRBJ2-1; 16 bases fit TRBD2. The CDR3 has 16 amino acids. V trimming: 5 bases; J trimming: 5 bases; junction bases outside the gene matches: 3. The DNA for the CDR3 is TGTGCCAGCAGTCCGGGACTAGCGGGAGGGCACAATGAGCAGTTCTTC. Protein product: CASSPGLAGGHNEQFF.

In this sample, this clonotype turned up many times. The CDR3 here is CASRGLAGGSYEQYF. The CDR3 DNA follows: TGTGCCAGCAGGGGACTAGCGGGGGGATCCTACGAGCAGTACTTC. The chain employs TRBV2 and TRBJ2-7; 15 bases agree with TRBD2. CDR1 is SNHLY and CDR2 is FYNNEI in the germline V gene. The CDR3 extends over 15 amino acids. Trimming removed 6 bases from V and 1 base from J; junction bases left unmatched: 1. Using reference TRBV2 and TRBJ2-7 for the parts outside the CDR3, the full variable domain is EPEVTQTPSHQVTQMGQEVILRCVPISNHLYFYWYRQILGQKVEFLVSFYNNEISEKSEIFDDQFSVERPDGSNFTLKIRSTKLEDSAMYFCASRGLAGGSYEQYFGPGTRLTVT.

The chain has TRBV12-3 or TRBV12-4 and TRBJ1-2; D not certain. The CDR3 runs 14 residues. Trimming cost V 7 bases and J 7 bases, with 19 bases left between them. The CDR3 sequence is CASNIQTEWGGYTF. The DNA of the CDR3 is TGTGCCAGCAACATTCAGACGGAATGGGGTGGCTACACCTTC.